This TCR beta chain was captured by sequencing in a study of T-cell reconstitution after alpha-beta-depleted transplantation in children. Unique molecular identifiers were incorporated into the prepared TCRbeta library. In TCRdb, the PCR reads were re-called with MiXCR into one record per CDR3 protein. The sample carries hundreds of thousands of distinct CDR3 sequences, over 10% recorded once. Overall study findings and caveats: The study reportedly traced alpha-beta T cells about two months after transplant to several hundred expanded graft clones. One year post-transplant, T-cell counts and diversity were largely derived from T cells produced anew.

V shed 1 base, J shed 6 bases, and the junction held 15 bases outside the gene matches. The CDR3 spans 19 residues. Germline V gene sequence: CDR1 KGHDR, CDR2 SFDVKD. This clonotype came up a few times. Its antigen is unknown. The TCR was taken from a male patient aged 10 to 17 who had a stem cell transplant for acute myeloid leukemia, so the T cells may come from the graft donor. This sample comprised PBMCs, mostly from graft donor cells, obtained 360 days after TCRalphabeta/CD19-depleted stem cell transplant. J is TRBJ2-2 and V is TRBV24-1; 8 bases are shared with TRBD1. Written as DNA, the CDR3 is TGTGCCACCAGTGATTTAGGGGGCCGGTGGACAGGGACCCCCGGGGAGCTGTTTTTT. Amino acids: CATSDLGGRWTGTPGELFF.